The text below deals with one TCR beta chain. This clonotype was seen at least ten times. This receptor's antigen is unknown. A read error may account for a junction end that differs from germline. This record comes from a study of CD8 T cells in ankylosing spondylitis listed by TCRdb under 2017. Study-level background: The study profiled T cell receptor beta repertoires in healthy donors and ankylosing spondylitis patients to find disease-linked TCR variants. The whole study cohort included some 100 healthy donors and 25 ankylosing spondylitis patients. Peripheral blood was sampled, and synovial fluid was also collected from ankylosing spondylitis patients. What the work shows at the level of the full study, not this receptor alone: According to the report, matched synovial fluid samples from ankylosing spondylitis patients were significantly enriched for the disease-linked clones. Some motif variants were previously reported in synovial fluid and blood of reactive arthritis patients, suggesting common disease-initiation mechanisms. Blood from ankylosing spondylitis patients appeared to be characterized by a TCR beta motif made up of seven or eight highly homologous amino acid variants. In peripheral blood, the disease-linked clones were found at relatively low frequencies and had a CD8+ phenotype.

The CDR3 goes from the cysteine to the phenylalanine over 15 residues. Only the CDR3 DNA is retained, 45 bases long and in frame from the first base. CDR1 and CDR2 are read off the germline V gene (reference sequence) as SSHAT and FNYEAQ. Sequencing relied on an Illumina HiSeq 2500. TCR beta libraries were prepared by quantitative 5'-RACE with molecular barcodes. The paper's processing steps were these. Disease-linked TCR variants were identified with a new computational method built on a probabilistic model of VDJ rearrangement. The public reads were run again by TCRdb, first through fastp at Q25 and then through MiXCR, and only productive beta chains were kept. Entries that share a CDR3 protein sequence are merged under the most common genes and DNA. These V and J calls originate from TCRdb's pipeline instead of the authors' own analysis. In all, the sample holds more than 650,000 distinct CDR3 sequences, and about 11% of those were seen once. Jointly, the top ten make up roughly 0.51% of the sample.

The receptor was derived from a male donor with ankylosing spondylitis. The material sequenced was blood, either unsorted or a sorted T cell fraction (not recorded which). The rearranged segments are TRBV7-7 and TRBJ2-1, with TRBD2 matching 13 junction bases. The sequenced DNA: TGTGCTAGCAGCGGAGGACTAGCGGGAGTAGATGAGCAGTTCTTC. This gives the protein CASSGGLAGVDEQFF.